Below, 21 T cell receptor beta chains from the same sample are listed, as sequenced in a study of T-cell memory formation after mild COVID-19. TCRdb reprocessed the 5' RACE reads with MiXCR, giving one entry per CDR3 protein. The sample consists of some 50,000 distinct CDR3 sequences, less than 35% of them appearing once. The sample was PBMCs or a T cell subset sorted from them (not recorded which). These receptors were collected from a man between 18 and 35 years old who had mild COVID-19 (a few samples of this study predate the infection). Cell type and time point are not known.

The chain couples TRBV7-3 to TRBJ2-1; 9 bases fit TRBD2. The CDR3 is 15 amino acids. Germline-derived CDR1 and CDR2 are SGHTA and FQGTGA. J gave up 8 bases and V 5 bases, and 10 bases lay outside the gene matches. The CDR3 reads CASSLTGTSLDEQFF. CDR3 nucleotide sequence: TGTGCCAGCAGCCTTACTGGGACTAGCTTGGATGAGCAGTTCTTC.

This clonotype was counted a few times. V is TRBV27 and J is TRBJ1-2, with a weak D call TRBD1 (6 bases). V dropped 8 bases and J dropped 2 bases, with 9 bases sitting between them. The CDR3 totals 12 residues. Germline lookup yields CDR1 MNHEY and CDR2 SMNVEV (reference sequence). This CDR3 is CASATGNYGYTF. CDR3 coding DNA: TGTGCCAGCGCCACAGGGAACTATGGCTACACCTTC.

This clonotype has only a few counts. The chain combines TRBV5-1 with TRBJ2-2, with 7 bases aligning to TRBD1. From germline, CDR1 is SGHRS and CDR2 YFSETQ. The CDR3 is 16 residues long. Germline trimming cut 1 base from V and 10 bases from J; bases unmatched to any gene: 13. In nucleotides, the CDR3 is TGCGCCAGCAGCTTGTCAAGACAGGGATCTGTTGAGGAGCTGTTTTTT. Amino acids: CASSLSRQGSVEELFF.

The rearrangement links TRBV7-2 to TRBJ2-1; 13 bases map to TRBD2. Germline V CDR1 and CDR2: SGHTA, FQGNSA. CDR3 length equals 15 residues. V was clipped by 7 bases and J by 9 bases; unmatched bases: 9. CDR3: CASTLLAGGLGEQFF. As DNA, the CDR3 is TGTGCCAGCACCCTACTAGCGGGGGGGCTGGGTGAGCAGTTCTTC.

Only a few counts were recorded for this clonotype. This chain joins TRBV7-6 and TRBJ2-7; D is possibly TRBD1 (5 bases). The CDR3 has 12 residues. Germline values: CDR1 SGHVS, CDR2 FNYEAQ. V was cut by 4 bases and J by 6 bases, with 10 bases left in between. DNA for the CDR3: TGTGCCAGCAGCTCCGCCCAGGGCGAGCAGTACTTC. It encodes CASSSAQGEQYF.

The chain recombines TRBV20-1 with TRBJ2-7, with D possibly being TRBD1 or TRBD2 (6 bases each). The CDR3 sequence is 15 residues long. Trimming cost V 0 bases and J 0 bases, with 12 bases left between them. From germline, CDR1 is DFQATT and CDR2 SNEGSKA (reference sequence). CDR3 sequence reads: CSARDRRGASYEQYF. The CDR3 DNA sequence: TGCAGTGCTAGAGATCGGAGGGGGGCCTCCTACGAGCAGTACTTC.

This clonotype was found many times. This sequence joins TRBV7-9 and TRBJ2-3; D is perhaps TRBD2 (5 bases). V was cut by 2 bases and J by 6 bases, with 18 bases left in between. Germline V gives CDR1 SEHNR, CDR2 FQNEAQ (reference sequence). The CDR3 totals 16 residues. This chain's CDR3 is CASSLPHFPPGDTQYF. CDR3 sequence (DNA): TGTGCCAGCAGCTTACCCCACTTCCCCCCGGGGGATACGCAGTATTTT.

The gene calls are TRBV10-1 and TRBJ2-3; 7 bases align to TRBD2. V trimming: 6 bases; J trimming: 0 bases; junction bases outside the gene matches: 9. CDR1 is WNHNN and CDR2 is SYGVQD in the germline V gene (reference sequence). CDR3 length: 16 residues. The CDR3 reads CASRGGTDSSTDTQYF. In DNA, the CDR3 is TGCGCCAGCAGGGGAGGGACGGATTCTAGCACAGATACGCAGTATTTT.

The V and J genes are TRBV12-3 or TRBV12-4 and TRBJ2-3; D unclear. The V and J ends lost 3 bases and 9 bases respectively, with 7 bases between them. This CDR3 spans 11 amino acids. DNA of the CDR3: TGTGCCAGCAGTTTCGTGGGGACGCAGTATTTT. It specifies CASSFVGTQYF.

The chain combines TRBV20-1 with TRBJ2-7; 10 bases map to TRBD1. The CDR3 runs to 14 residues. V dropped 5 bases and J dropped 4; count of bases not matched to a gene: 8. The germline V gene encodes CDR1 DFQATT and CDR2 SNEGSKA (reference sequence). For the CDR3, the DNA is TGCAGTGCTCGGGGACAGGGGACGAAGTACGAGCAGTACTTC. It encodes CSARGQGTKYEQYF.

The J gene is TRBJ2-7, the V gene TRBV4-1, with 12 bases lining up with TRBD2. Per the germline V gene, CDR1 is MGHRA and CDR2 is YSYEKL. The CDR3 has 15 residues. Trimming took 3 bases from V and 4 from J; bases not matched to a gene: 4. In DNA form, the CDR3 reads TGCGCCAGCAGCCAGACTAGCGGGGGTCGGTACGAGCAGTACTTC. This gives the protein CASSQTSGGRYEQYF.

This chain connects TRBV7-9 to TRBJ2-2; 9 bases are shared with TRBD2. The CDR3 spans 16 residues. Germline CDR1 and CDR2: SEHNR and FQNEAQ (reference sequence). V gave up 6 bases and J gave up 5 bases; unmatched junction bases: 10. The CDR3 sequence is CASRYAGGQGTGELFF. The CDR3 bases are TGTGCCAGCAGATACGCGGGGGGGCAAGGAACCGGGGAGCTGTTTTTT.

The chain has TRBV7-2 and TRBJ2-3, with D perhaps TRBD2 (6 bases). The ends were cut back, 5 bases at V and 6 bases at J, with 18 bases in the middle. CDR1 and CDR2 (germline): SGHTA, FQGNSA. The CDR3 runs 15 residues. CDR3 amino acids: CASSPGVAAKDTQYF. The CDR3 region has the DNA TGTGCCAGCAGCCCTGGGGTAGCGGCTAAGGATACGCAGTATTTT.

By its share, this clonotype is medium-sized (0.01 to 0.1%). V is TRBV5-1 and J is TRBJ2-3, with D perhaps assigned TRBD1 or TRBD2 (5 bases each). The germline CDR1 and CDR2 sequences are SGHRS and YFSETQ. Trimming shortened V by 4 bases and J by 4 bases, and 7 bases separated the two germline ends. The CDR3 consists of 12 residues. The CDR3 is CASSPGPDTQYF. The CDR3 DNA follows: TGCGCCAGCAGCCCGGGGCCAGATACGCAGTATTTT.

This CDR3 is CASSRTGTGHGNEQFF. DNA for the CDR3: TGCGCCAGCAGCCGGACCGGGACAGGGCACGGCAATGAGCAGTTCTTC. The chain employs TRBV4-3 and TRBJ2-1; 9 bases line up with TRBD1. This CDR3 region has 16 residues. V lost 4 bases, J lost 6 bases, and 10 bases stayed unmatched. CDR1 and CDR2 (germline): LGHNA, YSLEER.

The rearrangement uses TRBV7-9 and TRBJ2-2, with D perhaps matching TRBD1 or TRBD2 (5 bases each). Between the trimmed V and J ends, which lost 5 bases and 4 bases, there was a span of 20 bases. The CDR3 length is 17 residues. The germline V gene has CDR1 SEHNR and CDR2 FQNEAQ (reference sequence). The CDR3 DNA follows: TGTGCCAGCAGCACAGGCGGCGGCGCCGCGGGCACCGGGGAGCTGTTTTTT. As protein: CASSTGGGAAGTGELFF.

This clonotype has just a few counts. CDR3 loop: CASSDSSGGTGELFF. For the CDR3, the DNA is TGTGCCAGCAGTGACTCTAGCGGGGGCACCGGGGAGCTGTTTTTT. The rearrangement uses TRBV6-4 and TRBJ2-2; 9 bases are a match to TRBD2. J was trimmed by 4 bases and V by 0 bases; bases with no gene match: 0. CDR1 is MRHNA, CDR2 SNTAGT, per germline. The CDR3 consists of 15 residues.

This clonotype was counted a few times. The chain is built from TRBV19 and TRBJ2-5; D call uncertain. The CDR3 contains 13 residues. The ends were cut back, 3 bases at V and 2 bases at J, with 7 bases in the middle. The germline CDR1 and CDR2 sequences are LNHDA and SQIVND (reference sequence). The CDR3 region is CASSIFLQETQYF. The DNA for the CDR3 is TGTGCCAGTAGTATCTTCCTGCAAGAGACCCAGTACTTC.

This clonotype was counted a few times. V gene TRBV19 combines with J gene TRBJ2-6; D remains ambiguous. Germline CDR1 and CDR2: LNHDA and SQIVND (reference sequence). CDR3 size: 12 residues. The V end lost 7 bases, the J end lost 1 base, and 2 bases lay between the germline ends. The CDR3 sequence: CASKSGANVLTF. Here the CDR3 DNA reads TGTGCCAGTAAGTCTGGGGCCAACGTCCTGACTTTC.

This chain joins TRBV19 and TRBJ1-1, with 9 positions matching TRBD1. V shed 1 base, J shed 4 bases, and the junction held 4 bases outside the gene matches. Germline V gives CDR1 LNHDA, CDR2 SQIVND (reference sequence). The CDR3 totals 15 residues. In DNA form, the CDR3 reads TGTGCCAGTAGTATAGTTGGACAGGGGTTCACTGAAGCTTTCTTT. This encodes CASSIVGQGFTEAFF.

This clonotype has just one count. The rearrangement joins TRBV9 to TRBJ2-5; 7 bases match TRBD2. This CDR3 spans 14 amino acids. The V and J ends lost 1 base and 1 base, in that order; junction bases with no gene match: 1. Looked up from germline, CDR1 is SGDLS and CDR2 is YYNGEE. The CDR3 nucleotides are TGTGCCAGCAGCGTATGGGGGGGCCAAGAGACCCAGTACTTC. Protein: CASSVWGGQETQYF.